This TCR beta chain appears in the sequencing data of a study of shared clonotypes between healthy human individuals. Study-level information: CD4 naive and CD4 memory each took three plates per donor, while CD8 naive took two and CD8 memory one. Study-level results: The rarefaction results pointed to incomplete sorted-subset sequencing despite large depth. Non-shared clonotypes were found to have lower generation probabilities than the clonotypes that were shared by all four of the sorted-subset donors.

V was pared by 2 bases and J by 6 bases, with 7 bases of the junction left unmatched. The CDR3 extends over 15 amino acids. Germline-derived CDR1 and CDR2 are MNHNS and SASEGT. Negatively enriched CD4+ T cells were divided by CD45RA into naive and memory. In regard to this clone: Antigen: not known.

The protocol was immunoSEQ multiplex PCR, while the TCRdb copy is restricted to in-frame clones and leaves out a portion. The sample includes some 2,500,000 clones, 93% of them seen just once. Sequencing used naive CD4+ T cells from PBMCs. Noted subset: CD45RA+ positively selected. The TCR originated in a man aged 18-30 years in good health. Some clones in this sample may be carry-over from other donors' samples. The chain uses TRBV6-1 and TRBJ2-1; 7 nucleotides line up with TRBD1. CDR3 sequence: CASSESRQGSNEQFF. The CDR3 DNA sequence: TGTGCCAGCAGTGAATCGAGACAGGGCTCCAATGAGCAGTTCTTC.